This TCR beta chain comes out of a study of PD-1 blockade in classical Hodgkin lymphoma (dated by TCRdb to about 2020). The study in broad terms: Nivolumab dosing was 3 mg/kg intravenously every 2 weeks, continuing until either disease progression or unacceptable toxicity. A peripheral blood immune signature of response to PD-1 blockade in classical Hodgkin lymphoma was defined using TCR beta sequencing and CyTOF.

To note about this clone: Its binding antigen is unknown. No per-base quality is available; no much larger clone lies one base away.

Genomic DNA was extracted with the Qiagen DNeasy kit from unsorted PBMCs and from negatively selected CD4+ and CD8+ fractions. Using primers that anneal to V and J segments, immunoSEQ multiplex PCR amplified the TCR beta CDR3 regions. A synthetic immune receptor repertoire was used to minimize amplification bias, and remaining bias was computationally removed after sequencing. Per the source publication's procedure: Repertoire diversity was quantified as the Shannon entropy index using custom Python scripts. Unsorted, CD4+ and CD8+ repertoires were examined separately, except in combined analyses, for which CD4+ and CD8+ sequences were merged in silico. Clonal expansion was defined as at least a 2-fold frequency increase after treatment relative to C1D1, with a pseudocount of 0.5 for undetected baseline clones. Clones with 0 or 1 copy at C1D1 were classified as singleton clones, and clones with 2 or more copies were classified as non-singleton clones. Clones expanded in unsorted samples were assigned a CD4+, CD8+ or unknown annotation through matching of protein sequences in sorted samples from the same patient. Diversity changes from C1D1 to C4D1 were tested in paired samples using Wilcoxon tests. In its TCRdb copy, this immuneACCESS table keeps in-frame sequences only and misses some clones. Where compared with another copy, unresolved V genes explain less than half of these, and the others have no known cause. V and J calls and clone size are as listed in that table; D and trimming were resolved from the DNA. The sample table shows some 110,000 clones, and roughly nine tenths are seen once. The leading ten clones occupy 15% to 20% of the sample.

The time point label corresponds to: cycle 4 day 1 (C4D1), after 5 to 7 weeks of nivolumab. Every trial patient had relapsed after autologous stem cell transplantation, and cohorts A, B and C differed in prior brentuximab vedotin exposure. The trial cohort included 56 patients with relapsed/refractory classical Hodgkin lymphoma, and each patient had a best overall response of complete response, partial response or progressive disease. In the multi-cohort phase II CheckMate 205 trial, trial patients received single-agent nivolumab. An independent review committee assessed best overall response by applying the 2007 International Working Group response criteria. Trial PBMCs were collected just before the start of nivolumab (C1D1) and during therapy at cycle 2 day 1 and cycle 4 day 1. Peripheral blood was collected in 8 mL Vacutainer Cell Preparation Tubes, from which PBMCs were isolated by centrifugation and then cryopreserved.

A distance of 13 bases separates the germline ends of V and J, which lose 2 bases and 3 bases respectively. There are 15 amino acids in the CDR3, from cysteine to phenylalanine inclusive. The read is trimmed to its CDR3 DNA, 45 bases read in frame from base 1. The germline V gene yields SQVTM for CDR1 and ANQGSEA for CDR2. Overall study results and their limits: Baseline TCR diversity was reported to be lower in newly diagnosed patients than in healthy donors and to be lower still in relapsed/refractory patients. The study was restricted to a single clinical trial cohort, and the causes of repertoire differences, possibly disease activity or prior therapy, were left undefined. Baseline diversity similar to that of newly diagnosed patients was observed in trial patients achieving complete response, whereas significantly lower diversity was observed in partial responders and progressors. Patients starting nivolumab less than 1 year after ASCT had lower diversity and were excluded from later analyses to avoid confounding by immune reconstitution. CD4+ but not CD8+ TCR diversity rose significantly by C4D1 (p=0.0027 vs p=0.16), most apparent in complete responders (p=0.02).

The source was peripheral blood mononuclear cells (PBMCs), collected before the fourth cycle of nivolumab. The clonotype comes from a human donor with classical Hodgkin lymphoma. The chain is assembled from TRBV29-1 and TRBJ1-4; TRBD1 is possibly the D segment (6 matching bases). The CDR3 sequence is CSVETGSTANEKLFF. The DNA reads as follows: TGCAGCGTTGAAACAGGGAGTACGGCTAATGAAAAACTGTTTTTT.